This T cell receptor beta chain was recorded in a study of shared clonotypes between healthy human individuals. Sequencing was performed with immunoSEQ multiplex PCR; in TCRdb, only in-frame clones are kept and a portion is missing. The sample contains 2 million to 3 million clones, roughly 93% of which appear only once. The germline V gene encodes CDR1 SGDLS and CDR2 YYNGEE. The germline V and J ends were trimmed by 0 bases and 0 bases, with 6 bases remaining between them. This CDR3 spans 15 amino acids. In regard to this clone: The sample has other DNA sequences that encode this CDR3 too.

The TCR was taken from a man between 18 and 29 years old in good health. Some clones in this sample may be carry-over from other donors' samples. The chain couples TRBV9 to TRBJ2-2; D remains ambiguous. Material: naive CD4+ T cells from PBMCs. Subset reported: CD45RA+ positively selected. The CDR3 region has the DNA TGTGCCAGCAGCGTAGATGGAGCGAACACCGGGGAGCTGTTTTTT. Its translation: CASSVDGANTGELFF.